This T cell receptor beta chain originates from a study of cytomegalovirus exposure and HLA in healthy donors. For the study at large: Inside one of the first data releases sat about 85 million unique TCRs taken from HLA-typed donors. Whole-study findings and limits: It was only CMV serostatus that was available as immune exposure information. Indistinguishability led to the exclusion of some V segments, TRBV6-2 and TRBV6-3 included. A prior analysis recorded that most TCR beta V segments were productive about 87% or about 30% of the time.

From germline, CDR1 is SNHLY and CDR2 FYNNEI. V lost 6 bases, J lost 0 bases, and 1 base stayed unmatched. There are 14 residues in the CDR3. The PCR used 60 Vbeta and 13 Jbeta primers. This table comes from immunoSEQ multiplex PCR, and its TCRdb copy is limited to in-frame clones, with some not included. Recorded here are fewer than 150,000 clones; the top ten clones represent roughly 2.5%. As for this clone: The antigen remains undetermined. Other DNA sequences within the sample encode an identical CDR3.

This receptor was taken from a man in his forties in good health and CMV-seronegative. The chain uses TRBV2 and TRBJ2-2; 7 bases map to TRBD1. The sequenced material came from PBMCs. The CDR3 DNA reads TGTGCCAGCAGAGGGACAGCGAACACCGGGGAGCTGTTTTTT. Translating it yields CASRGTANTGELFF.